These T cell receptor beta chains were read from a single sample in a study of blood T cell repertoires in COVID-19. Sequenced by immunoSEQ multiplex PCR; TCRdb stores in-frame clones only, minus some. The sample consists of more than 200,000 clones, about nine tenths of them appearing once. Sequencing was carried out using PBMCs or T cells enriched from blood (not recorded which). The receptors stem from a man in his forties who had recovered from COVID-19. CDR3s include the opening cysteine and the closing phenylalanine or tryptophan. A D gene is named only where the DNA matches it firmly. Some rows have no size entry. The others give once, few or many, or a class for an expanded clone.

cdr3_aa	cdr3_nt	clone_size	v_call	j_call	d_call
CASSPSPAGISTDTQYF	TGTGCCAGCAGCCCGTCACCGGCGGGAATAAGCACAGATACGCAGTATTTT	-	TRBV3-1/TRBV3-2	TRBJ2-3	-
CATVGLAGAGNEQFF	TGTGCCACCGTAGGACTAGCGGGGGCAGGAAATGAGCAGTTCTTC	-	TRBV27	TRBJ2-1	TRBD2
CASSPRDRVEAPLHF	TGTGCCAGCAGCCCCCGGGACAGGGTGGAGGCACCCCTCCACTTT	-	TRBV21-1	TRBJ1-6	-
CASSSGWTTEQYF	TGTGCCAGTAGTTCCGGATGGACTACCGAGCAGTACTTC	few	TRBV19	TRBJ2-7	-
CASSPDRGQPQHF	TGTGCCAGCAGCCCGGACAGGGGCCAGCCCCAGCATTTT	-	TRBV7-2	TRBJ1-5	TRBD1
CASSYSRVQTQYF	TGTGCCAGCAGTTACTCGAGAGTGCAGACCCAGTACTTC	-	TRBV6-5	TRBJ2-5	-
CASSLRGKRGKLFF	TGTGCCAGCAGTTTGAGAGGAAAACGAGGAAAACTGTTTTTT	few	TRBV28	TRBJ1-4	-
CASSHPGRGEKLFF	TGTGCCAGCAGCCACCCAGGGCGGGGTGAAAAACTGTTTTTT	-	TRBV3-1/TRBV3-2	TRBJ1-4	-
CASSLDRVNYGYTF	TGTGCCAGCAGCTTAGACAGGGTTAACTATGGCTACACCTTC	-	TRBV7-2	TRBJ1-2	-
CASSAYRDRSLGYTF	TGTGCCAGCAGCGCCTACCGGGACAGGTCCCTTGGCTACACCTTC	-	TRBV7-8	TRBJ1-2	TRBD1
CASSYINEAFF	TGTGCCAGCAGTTATATTAATGAAGCTTTCTTT	-	TRBV6-2/TRBV6-3	TRBJ1-1	-
CASSEGLAGYEQYF	TGTGCCAGCAGTGAAGGACTAGCGGGGTACGAGCAGTACTTC	few	TRBV6-1	TRBJ2-7	TRBD2
CASSIIRVPLSYGYTF	TGTGCCAGCAGCATAATCAGGGTCCCACTGAGCTATGGCTACACCTTC	-	TRBV7-2	TRBJ1-2	-
CAWSVEQGDGDTQYF	TGTGCCTGGAGTGTAGAACAGGGGGACGGGGATACGCAGTATTTT	-	TRBV30	TRBJ2-3	TRBD1
CASSLQVAGELFF	TGTGCCAGCAGCTTACAGGTCGCCGGGGAGCTGTTTTTT	-	TRBV11-3	TRBJ2-2	-
CAWCPGAGGYTF	TGTGCCTGGTGTCCAGGGGCGGGTGGCTACACCTTC	-	TRBV30	TRBJ1-2	-
CASSQEGEGPYEQYF	TGTGCCAGCAGCCAAGAGGGGGAGGGCCCCTACGAGCAGTACTTC	-	TRBV4-2	TRBJ2-7	TRBD2
CASSGNLAPTDTQYF	TGCGCCAGCAGCGGGAATCTAGCCCCAACCGATACGCAGTATTTT	once	TRBV5-1	TRBJ2-3	-
CASSLLRGGEQFF	TGTGCCAGCAGCTTGCTGAGGGGGGGTGAGCAGTTCTTC	-	TRBV5-8	TRBJ2-1	-
CAISGGGSSYNSPLHF	TGTGCCATCAGTGGGGGCGGAAGCTCCTATAATTCACCCCTCCACTTT	-	TRBV10-3	TRBJ1-6	-
CATSDPDTGGYTF	TGTGCCACCAGTGACCCAGACACTGGTGGCTACACCTTC	-	TRBV24-1	TRBJ1-2	-
CSVDPSKPDTQYF	TGCAGCGTTGACCCCAGTAAACCAGATACGCAGTATTTT	-	TRBV29-1	TRBJ2-3	-
CASSRGLNQETQYF	TGTGCCAGCAGCCGAGGACTGAACCAAGAGACCCAGTACTTC	-	TRBV3-1/TRBV3-2	TRBJ2-5	-
CASSPPSGTGGADTQYF	TGTGCCAGCTCACCACCGTCGGGCACAGGGGGAGCAGATACGCAGTATTTT	-	TRBV18	TRBJ2-3	TRBD1
CASSIEAGVEPGELFF	TGTGCCAGTAGTATAGAGGCAGGGGTGGAGCCCGGGGAGCTGTTTTTT	-	TRBV19	TRBJ2-2	-
CASSYGQDTNEQFF	TGTGCCAGCTCCTACGGACAGGACACCAATGAGCAGTTCTTC	-	TRBV18	TRBJ2-1	TRBD1
CASSLGPGINYGYTF	TGTGCCAGCAGCTTGGGGCCAGGGATCAACTATGGCTACACCTTC	-	TRBV5-6	TRBJ1-2	-
CASSIEVAGLNTEAFF	TGTGCCAGTAGTATAGAAGTGGCAGGTTTGAACACTGAAGCTTTCTTT	-	TRBV19	TRBJ1-1	-